This is a list of T cell receptor beta chains from one sample in a study of blood T cells in healthy people across ages. TCRdb re-analysed the 5' RACE reads in MiXCR, keeping a single row per CDR3 protein. The table records some 1.8 million distinct CDR3 sequences, approximately 40% of them present only once. Material: blood. The source is a human donor in good health. Both conserved end residues are part of each CDR3. A D gene is named only where the DNA matches it firmly. The size of a clone is reported for some rows only, either as once, few or many, or as a class for expanded clones.

J gene	D gene	clone size	V gene	CDR3 protein	CDR3 DNA
TRBJ1-1	-	-	TRBV6-5	CASSPRTDFNTEAFF	TGTGCCAGCAGTCCCCGGACGGACTTTAACACTGAAGCTTTCTTT
TRBJ2-3	-	few	TRBV11-2	CASSFGPSTDTQYF	TGTGCCAGCAGCTTCGGACCTAGCACAGATACGCAGTATTTT
TRBJ1-2	-	few	TRBV20-1	CSARGEWNYGYTF	TGCAGTGCTAGAGGGGAGTGGAACTATGGCTACACCTTC
TRBJ2-1	TRBD2	few	TRBV13	CASSFLAGGDNEQFF	TGTGCCAGCAGCTTTCTAGCGGGGGGCGACAATGAGCAGTTCTTC
TRBJ2-3	-	many	TRBV11-2	CASRSLASTDTQYF	TGTGCCAGCAGGAGCCTTGCTAGCACAGATACGCAGTATTTT
TRBJ1-5	-	-	TRBV7-2	CASSFRTGEQPQHF	TGTGCCAGCAGCTTCCGGACGGGCGAACAGCCCCAGCATTTT
TRBJ2-2	TRBD1	-	TRBV6-5	CASRRTGGGTGELFF	TGTGCCAGCAGAAGGACAGGGGGTGGCACCGGGGAGCTGTTTTTT
TRBJ2-3	-	once	TRBV20-1	CSARLLTDMQYF	TGCAGTGCTAGACTCCTCACAGATATGCAGTATTTT
TRBJ2-5	-	-	TRBV5-1	CASSLTWETQYF	TGCGCCAGCAGCTTGACTTGGGAGACCCAGTACTTC
TRBJ2-6	-	few	TRBV6-5	CASSYSYPESSGANVLTF	TGTGCCAGCAGTTACTCGTATCCGGAAAGCTCTGGGGCCAACGTCCTGACTTTC
TRBJ2-3	TRBD1	few	TRBV20-1	CSANPTNRGDTQYF	TGCAGTGCTAATCCTACCAACAGGGGAGATACGCAGTATTTT
TRBJ2-7	TRBD2	few	TRBV20-1	CSASGLAASYEQYF	TGCAGTGCGAGTGGACTAGCGGCCTCCTACGAGCAGTACTTC